The rows below give T cell receptor beta chains drawn from one sample of a study of blood T cell repertoires in COVID-19. Clones were sequenced by immunoSEQ multiplex PCR, and TCRdb holds only the in-frame ones, with some missing. The sample comprises approximately 150,000 clones, 80% to 90% of which are singletons, and around 5% rests with the top ten. Sequences were obtained from peripheral blood. The source is a woman between 45 and 60 years old with COVID-19, enrolled during active disease. CDR3s include the opening cysteine and the closing phenylalanine or tryptophan. A D gene is named only where the DNA matches it firmly. Expanded clones get a size class; other rows say once, few or many, or leave the size out.

J gene: TRBJ1-5
V gene: TRBV7-9
clone size: NA
D gene: NA
CDR3 DNA: TGTGCCAGCAGCGACACCGGGACATCCCCTGGCCAGCCCCAGCATTTT
CDR3 protein: CASSDTGTSPGQPQHF

J gene: TRBJ1-2
V gene: TRBV6-6
clone size: NA
D gene: NA
CDR3 DNA: TGTGCCAGCAGTTACTCAGTGGAGGGTCATGGCTACACCTTC
CDR3 protein: CASSYSVEGHGYTF

J gene: TRBJ2-1
V gene: TRBV7-3
clone size: few
D gene: TRBD2
CDR3 DNA: TGTGCCAGCAGCTCCCTGGCTAGCGGGGGAAATGAGCAGTTCTTC
CDR3 protein: CASSSLASGGNEQFF

J gene: TRBJ2-3
V gene: TRBV28
clone size: NA
D gene: TRBD2
CDR3 DNA: TGTGCCAGCGGGGGGGGATATAGCACAGATACGCAGTATTTT
CDR3 protein: CASGGGYSTDTQYF

J gene: TRBJ1-6
V gene: TRBV2
clone size: few
D gene: TRBD1
CDR3 DNA: TGTGCCAGCAGTGATGTCGCAGGGGGAATTTCACCCCTCCACTTT
CDR3 protein: CASSDVAGGISPLHF

J gene: TRBJ2-1
V gene: TRBV5-6
clone size: NA
D gene: NA
CDR3 DNA: TGTGCCAGCAGATTCGGACAGATACCAACCAATTTCAATGAGCAGTTCTTC
CDR3 protein: CASRFGQIPTNFNEQFF

J gene: TRBJ2-7
V gene: TRBV11-3
clone size: NA
D gene: TRBD1
CDR3 DNA: TGTGCCAGCAGCTCCTGGACAGGACCGGTGTCCTACGAGCAGTACTTC
CDR3 protein: CASSSWTGPVSYEQYF

J gene: TRBJ2-7
V gene: TRBV30
clone size: NA
D gene: NA
CDR3 DNA: TGTGCCTGGATTATAAAAGGGGCCTACGAGCAGTACTTC
CDR3 protein: CAWIIKGAYEQYF

J gene: TRBJ2-7
V gene: TRBV10-3
clone size: NA
D gene: NA
CDR3 DNA: TGTGCCATCAGTGATCTGCCAGGGTCCTACGAGCAGTACTTC
CDR3 protein: CAISDLPGSYEQYF

J gene: TRBJ1-1
V gene: TRBV19
clone size: NA
D gene: NA
CDR3 DNA: TGTGCCAGTAGTATAGGGGCGGGGAACACTGAAGCTTTCTTT
CDR3 protein: CASSIGAGNTEAFF

J gene: TRBJ1-2
V gene: TRBV2
clone size: NA
D gene: NA
CDR3 DNA: TGTGCCAGCAGTGTCCCTCCGTGGGGCTTCGATGGCTACACCTTC
CDR3 protein: CASSVPPWGFDGYTF

J gene: TRBJ1-1
V gene: TRBV7-6
clone size: NA
D gene: NA
CDR3 DNA: TGTGCCAGCAGAACAGATGGTGAAGCTTTCTTT
CDR3 protein: CASRTDGEAFF

J gene: TRBJ2-5
V gene: TRBV7-3
clone size: NA
D gene: TRBD1
CDR3 DNA: TGTGCCAGCAGCTTAAACCCAGGACAGGGAATTCGAGAGACCCAGTACTTC
CDR3 protein: CASSLNPGQGIRETQYF

J gene: TRBJ1-1
V gene: TRBV6-5
clone size: NA
D gene: TRBD1
CDR3 DNA: TGTGCCAGCAGCCTCAACCGGGACAGGGGACGTGCTTTCTTT
CDR3 protein: CASSLNRDRGRAFF

J gene: TRBJ2-3
V gene: TRBV7-9
clone size: NA
D gene: TRBD1
CDR3 DNA: TGTGCCAGCAGCTTAGCAGGGGGCAACACAGATACGCAGTATTTT
CDR3 protein: CASSLAGGNTDTQYF

J gene: TRBJ1-5
V gene: TRBV30
clone size: NA
D gene: NA
CDR3 DNA: TGTGCCTGGAGTGTACGCACTTATAGCAATCAGCCCCAGCATTTT
CDR3 protein: CAWSVRTYSNQPQHF

J gene: TRBJ2-2
V gene: TRBV6-5
clone size: NA
D gene: NA
CDR3 DNA: TGTGCCAGCAGTTCAAGGAGGGTCTCCACCGGGGAGCTGTTTTTT
CDR3 protein: CASSSRRVSTGELFF

J gene: TRBJ2-3
V gene: TRBV9
clone size: NA
D gene: NA
CDR3 DNA: TGTGCCAGCAGCTTTGGGGGGGGCCCCGTAGATACGCAGTATTTT
CDR3 protein: CASSFGGGPVDTQYF

J gene: TRBJ1-3
V gene: TRBV4-2
clone size: NA
D gene: NA
CDR3 DNA: TGTGCCAGCAGCCAAGATCTAGGGGGGGCTGGAAACACCATATATTTT
CDR3 protein: CASSQDLGGAGNTIYF

J gene: TRBJ2-5
V gene: TRBV6-2/TRBV6-3
clone size: NA
D gene: TRBD2
CDR3 DNA: TGTGCCAGCAGTTACTCGGGGGGGGAGACCCAGTACTTC
CDR3 protein: CASSYSGGETQYF

J gene: TRBJ1-1
V gene: TRBV4-1
clone size: NA
D gene: TRBD1
CDR3 DNA: TGCGCCAGCAGCCAGACAGGGGCGAAAGCTTTCTTT
CDR3 protein: CASSQTGAKAFF

J gene: TRBJ2-1
V gene: TRBV2
clone size: NA
D gene: NA
CDR3 DNA: TGTGCCAGCAGTAAATTTATCCCCTACAATGAGCAGTTCTTC
CDR3 protein: CASSKFIPYNEQFF

J gene: TRBJ1-2
V gene: TRBV9
clone size: NA
D gene: NA
CDR3 DNA: TGTGCCAGCAGTGCCATCTCAGGGAACTATGGCTACACCTTC
CDR3 protein: CASSAISGNYGYTF

J gene: TRBJ2-7
V gene: TRBV6-5
clone size: NA
D gene: NA
CDR3 DNA: TGTGCCAGCCAACCCGGAGCACCCTACTACGAGCAGTACTTC
CDR3 protein: CASQPGAPYYEQYF

J gene: TRBJ2-7
V gene: TRBV9
clone size: once
D gene: NA
CDR3 DNA: TGTGCCAGCAGCGTAGCTACACGAGGGGGGGTCGACGAGCAGTACTTC
CDR3 protein: CASSVATRGGVDEQYF

J gene: TRBJ2-7
V gene: TRBV5-1
clone size: NA
D gene: NA
CDR3 DNA: TGCGCCAGCAGCTTGGCCGGTGGGGGGAGCTCCTACGAGCAGTACTTC
CDR3 protein: CASSLAGGGSSYEQYF

J gene: TRBJ1-2
V gene: TRBV18
clone size: NA
D gene: NA
CDR3 DNA: TGTGCCAGCTCCGGCGGCAGGGGCGTCTATGGCTACACCTTC
CDR3 protein: CASSGGRGVYGYTF

J gene: TRBJ1-1
V gene: TRBV6-2/TRBV6-3
clone size: NA
D gene: NA
CDR3 DNA: TGTGCCAGCAGTGCTACAGTTGAAGCTTTCTTT
CDR3 protein: CASSATVEAFF

J gene: TRBJ2-6
V gene: TRBV18
clone size: NA
D gene: NA
CDR3 DNA: TGTGCCAGCTCACCCGGGATGGGGGGGGCCAACGTCCTGACTTTC
CDR3 protein: CASSPGMGGANVLTF

J gene: TRBJ2-6
V gene: TRBV11-1
clone size: NA
D gene: NA
CDR3 DNA: TGTGCCAGCAGCTTAGGACAGTTCGTTGGGGCCAACGTCCTGACTTTC
CDR3 protein: CASSLGQFVGANVLTF